One and the same sample provided the 32 T cell receptor beta chains below, sequenced in a study of tumor-infiltrating lymphocytes in primary liver carcinoma. Starting from approximately 470 ng of total RNA, TCR beta cDNA was produced with a primer in the constant region. Slightly modified ARM-PCR, run as three nested multiplex PCR rounds, produced the TCR beta libraries. It was with TRBV1-TRBV30 forward primers and a C-beta reverse primer that the first two PCR rounds were run, at around 11 cycles each. TCRdb independently ran MiXCR on the multiplex PCR reads; one entry per CDR3 protein. Of around 40,000 distinct CDR3 sequences listed, approximately 73% are singletons. The tissue used was unsorted bulk material of about 19-30 mg. RNA and DNA were co-extracted from it with the AllPrep DNA/RNA mini kit. Input material: liver tumor tissue from sampling region 2. Subset reported: tumor region T2, inferior pole. Receptors originate from a man between 35 and 55 years old with primary liver carcinoma and hepatitis B virus infection.

A note on this clonotype: A read error may account for a junction end that differs from germline. The chain combines TRBV6-2 or TRBV6-3 with TRBJ2-7; D possibly corresponds to TRBD2 (6 bases). This CDR3 is 18 amino acids long. The germline CDR1 and CDR2 sequences are MNHEY and SVGEGT. DNA of the CDR3: TGTACCAGCAGTTGCACTACTGACATGGAGGGAGGCTGGTACGAGCAGTACTTC. Residues: CTSSCTTDMEGGWYEQYF.

This clonotype was seen repeatedly, ten times or more. This chain uses TRBV30 with TRBJ2-7, with D tentatively TRBD2 (5 bases). The germline V gene encodes CDR1 GTSNPN and CDR2 SVGIG (reference sequence). Trimming pared 0 bases from V and 2 bases from J, leaving 11 bases between. The CDR3 covers 14 residues. CDR3 residues: CAWSVSIGAYEQYF. The CDR3 DNA follows: TGTGCCTGGAGTGTCTCGATCGGGGCCTACGAGCAGTACTTC.

With regard to this clonotype: The junction and the germline gene differ at one end; a read error may be behind it. The chain employs TRBV11-2 and TRBJ2-3; 12 positions agree with TRBD2. This CDR3 has 16 residues. Germline CDR1 reads SGHAT; CDR2 reads FQNNGV. As DNA, the CDR3 is TGTGCCAACAGCTCGGGACTAGCGGGCTTCGCAGATACACAGAATTTT. Its translation is CANSSGLAGFADTQNF.

This clonotype was counted ten times or more. V gene TRBV28 combines with J gene TRBJ2-1; TRBD1 aligns across 7 bases. CDR3 length equals 15 residues. The V segment lost 3 bases and the J segment 0 bases; nucleotides outside the gene matches: 2. Looked up from germline, CDR1 is MDHEN and CDR2 is SYDVKM. CDR3 in amino acids: CASSLTGSSYNEQFF. The CDR3 DNA is TGTGCCAGCAGTTTGACAGGGAGCTCCTACAATGAGCAGTTCTTC.

The chain is built from TRBV11-2 and TRBJ2-5; D perhaps matches TRBD1 (6 bases). CDR1 is SGHAT, CDR2 FQNNGV, per germline. Trimming took 6 bases from V and 7 from J, leaving 21 bases between them. This CDR3 region has 15 residues. CDR3 sequence (DNA): TGTGCCAGCAGGCTCCGATCAGCCCCAGGGGTGACCCAGTACTTC. This codes for CASRLRSAPGVTQYF.

This clonotype was recorded only once. The missing conserved phenylalanine or tryptophan at the end of this CDR3 makes a read error likely. V usage is TRBV12-3 or TRBV12-4 and J usage is TRBJ2-1; 10 bases match TRBD1. Losses at the gene ends were 8 bases for V and 12 bases for J; bases not matched to a gene: 13. The CDR3 is 14 residues long. The CDR3 DNA sequence: TGTGCCAGCTCCGGGACAGGGGTGGTCTATGTGCAGTTCTTA. Amino acids: CASSGTGVVYVQFL.

Of note for this clonotype: This CDR3 is missing its conserved last phenylalanine or tryptophan, likely due to a read error. The chain employs TRBV6-1 and TRBJ2-7; 9 bases are shared with TRBD2. This CDR3 is 15 amino acids long. Germline-derived CDR1 and CDR2 are MNHNS and SASEGT. In nucleotides, the CDR3 is TGTGCTAGCACGAGTAGCGGGAGCCTTACCTACGGGCAGTACCTC. It specifies CASTSSGSLTYGQYL.

In regard to this clonotype: The junction shows a germline mismatch at one end, possibly a read error. This chain links TRBV4-2 with TRBJ2-3; 11 bases are a match to TRBD2. Germline values: CDR1 LGHNA, CDR2 YNFKEQ. The CDR3 is made up of 21 amino acids. Here the CDR3 DNA reads TGTGCCGGCAGCCAAGATTCGGGACTAGCGGCATATCGATTCAGCACAGATACGCAGTATTTT. This codes for CAGSQDSGLAAYRFSTDTQYF.

This chain joins TRBV29-1 and TRBJ2-3; 10 nucleotides match TRBD1. CDR3 length: 14 amino acids. Germline V lookup: CDR1 SQVTM, CDR2 ANQGSEA. CDR3 bases: TGCACCATATCCGGGACAGGGGCGTCAGATACGCAGTATTTT. Amino acids: CTISGTGASDTQYF.

The rearrangement links TRBV29-1 to TRBJ2-7; D is unresolved. V lost 7 bases, J lost 5 bases, and 15 bases lay in between. Germline CDR1 is SQVTM and CDR2 is ANQGSEA. The CDR3 sequence is 12 residues long. The CDR3 is CSAEDPMDEQYF. DNA of the CDR3: TGCAGCGCCGAGGACCCTATGGACGAGCAGTACTTC.

This clonotype was observed a few times. A much larger clone is a single base away; this may be a read error. The chain couples TRBV28 to TRBJ2-7, with D perhaps given as TRBD1 or TRBD2 (5 bases each). This CDR3 comprises 17 residues. Deletions cut 3 bases from V and 3 bases from J, with 21 bases between. From germline, CDR1 is MDHEN and CDR2 SYDVKM. The CDR3 sequence: CASSFALSGGAVYEQYF. CDR3 nucleotides: TGTGCCAGCAGTTTTGCCCTCAGCGGTGGGGCCGTCTACGAGCAGTACTTC.

This clonotype was seen once. The chain employs TRBV5-4 and TRBJ2-1; D ambiguous. The germline V gene has CDR1 SGHNT and CDR2 YYREEE (reference sequence). There are 13 residues in the CDR3. The V gene lost 0 bases and the J gene lost 8 bases, with 9 bases spanning the gap. The CDR3 sequence: CASSLGGTYEQFF. The CDR3 DNA reads TGTGCCAGCAGCTTGGGGGGTACCTATGAGCAGTTCTTC.

Note on this clonotype: Relative to the germline gene, one junction end is altered; a read error may explain this. V and J are TRBV6-2 or TRBV6-3 and TRBJ2-1; 9 bases match TRBD2. The CDR3 is 15 residues long. From germline, CDR1 is MNHEY and CDR2 SVGEGT. This chain's CDR3 is CASSPSAGGPNEQLF. Here the CDR3 DNA reads TGTGCCAGCAGTCCCAGTGCGGGAGGGCCGAATGAACAGCTCTTC.

Note on this clonotype: The CDR3 does not end in the conserved phenylalanine or tryptophan, so this is likely a read error. This chain uses TRBV30 with TRBJ2-4; D is undetermined. V was cut by 8 bases and J by 0 bases, with 14 bases left in between. Germline CDR1 GTSNPN, CDR2 SVGIG (reference sequence). The CDR3 loop spans 14 amino acids. CDR3 coding DNA: TGTGCCGTTGAGAGTTCGGTAGCCAAAAACATTCAGTACATC. The encoded protein is CAVESSVAKNIQYI.

As regards this clonotype: This CDR3 is missing its conserved last phenylalanine or tryptophan, likely due to a read error. This chain uses TRBV14 with TRBJ2-3, with 10 bases aligning to TRBD2. CDR1 is SGHDN and CDR2 is FVKESK in the germline V gene. The junction had 12 bases not matched to a gene; V was cut back by 4 bases and J by 5 bases. This CDR3 contains 17 residues. This CDR3 reads CASSLRSGRAVIDTQYV. The CDR3 DNA is TGTGCCAGCAGCCTACGGAGCGGGAGGGCCGTGATAGATACGCAGTATGTT.

This clonotype was found once. The chain has TRBV7-2 and TRBJ1-5; D is unclear. The closer fit of TRBJ2-3 to the DNA end suggests the J call may be wrong. The CDR3 consists of 13 residues. CDR1 and CDR2 (germline): SGHTA, FQGNSA. CDR3 sequence reads: CASSFLTDQPQYF. In DNA form, the CDR3 reads TGTGCCAGCAGCTTCCTCACCGATCAGCCCCAGTATTTT.

Regarding this clonotype: The junction does not match germline at one end; this may be a read error. V is TRBV6-2 or TRBV6-3 and J is TRBJ1-1, with no clear D. Germline values: CDR1 MNHEY, CDR2 SVGEGT. This CDR3 contains 14 residues. CDR3 loop: CASSYPWVAPMALF. DNA of the CDR3: TGTGCCAGCAGTTACCCCTGGGTGGCCCCGATGGCTCTCTTT.

V is TRBV28 and J is TRBJ1-5, with D hard to call. Germline CDR1 is MDHEN and CDR2 is SYDVKM. This CDR3 has 13 residues. V was pared by 1 base and J by 10 bases, with 11 bases between. CDR3 sequence: CASSLSGYKPQHF. CDR3 coding DNA: TGTGCCAGCAGTTTATCGGGCTATAAACCCCAGCATTTT. The full variable domain, completed using reference TRBV28 and TRBJ1-5, is DVKVTQSSRYLVKRTGEKVFLECVQDMDHENMFWYRQDPGLGLRLIYFSYDVKMKEKGDIPEGYSVSREKKERFSLILESASTNQTSMYLCASSLSGYKPQHFGDGTRLSIL.

Remarks on this clonotype: No conserved phenylalanine or tryptophan ends this CDR3, so it is likely a read error. V usage is TRBV7-2 and J usage is TRBJ2-2; 8 positions match TRBD2. Germline loops: CDR1 SGHTA, CDR2 FQGNSA. The CDR3 is 15 residues long. The ends lost 2 bases at V and 6 bases at J; junction bases unmatched: 5. The DNA of the CDR3 is TGTGCCAGCAGCTTAACGAGCGGGAGAGCCGGGGAGCTGTTTTCT. Translating it yields CASSLTSGRAGELFS.

This clonotype was seen ten or more times. The chain recombines TRBV28 with TRBJ1-2, with TRBD1 as a possible D gene (6 bases). The CDR3 contains 13 residues. V lost 2 bases to trimming and J lost 8 bases, with 12 bases between them. Germline loops: CDR1 MDHEN, CDR2 SYDVKM. This chain's CDR3 is CASSLGGAGGYTF. The CDR3 bases are TGTGCCAGCAGTTTAGGGGGGGCGGGAGGCTACACCTTC.

The chain joins TRBV28 to TRBJ1-5; 9 nucleotides agree with TRBD1. Germline V gene data show CDR1 as MDHEN and CDR2 as SYDVKM. Trimming took 5 bases from V and 5 from J; bases not matched to a gene: 7. The CDR3 extends over 15 amino acids. CDR3 region: CASSGGQGTHQPQHF. The CDR3 region has the DNA TGTGCCAGCAGTGGTGGACAGGGGACTCATCAGCCCCAGCATTTT.

As for this clonotype: No conserved phenylalanine or tryptophan is present at the end of the CDR3, so a read error is the likely explanation. J is TRBJ2-6 and V is TRBV6-1; possibly TRBD1 for D (5 bases). The germline V gene encodes CDR1 MNHNS and CDR2 SASEGT. The CDR3 consists of 15 residues. CDR3 sequence: CASSEFSLGANILTI. CDR3 nucleotides: TGTGCCAGCAGTGAATTCTCCCTAGGGGCCAACATCCTGACTATC.

With respect to this clonotype: A read error may produce the germline difference seen at one junction end. The chain uses TRBV6-5 and TRBJ2-5; D unclear. The CDR3 contains 14 residues. Germline V lookup: CDR1 MNHEY, CDR2 SVGAGI. The DNA for the CDR3 is TGTGCAAGCAAACGTGGTCCGTTGCAAGAGACCCAGTACTTC. This codes for CASKRGPLQETQYF.

Note on this clonotype: A junction end diverges from the germline sequence, so it may reflect a read error. V is TRBV5-1 and J is TRBJ2-1; a possible D gene is TRBD2 (5 bases). The CDR3 length is 14 residues. Germline CDR1 and CDR2: SGHRS and YFSETQ. In nucleotides, the CDR3 is TGCGCCAGCAGCTCTGAGGAGGCCTACGATGAGCAGTTCTTC. This translates into CASSSEEAYDEQFF.

Remarks on this clonotype: The junction departs from the called germline gene at one end, perhaps through a read error. The rearrangement links TRBV5-6 to TRBJ1-5, with no clear D. The length of the CDR3 is 13 residues. Per germline, CDR1 SGHDT and CDR2 YYEEEE. CDR3 residues: CASSFGPDQHQHF. As DNA, the CDR3 is TGTGCTAGCAGCTTTGGGCCGGATCAGCACCAGCATTTT.

Concerning this clonotype: The germline gene is not matched at one end of the junction; a read error may be the cause. V and J are TRBV28 and TRBJ2-3; tentative D call: TRBD1 (5 bases). The J call is in doubt because the DNA end fits TRBJ1-5 better. Germline V gives CDR1 MDHEN, CDR2 SYDVKM. This CDR3 contains 15 residues. The CDR3 bases are TGTGCCAGTAGTTTTCAACCGGGACTAGCCCCATGGCAGCATTTT. Protein: CASSFQPGLAPWQHF.

In regard to this clonotype: Since no conserved phenylalanine or tryptophan closes the CDR3, a read error is the likely cause. V and J are TRBV6-2 or TRBV6-3 and TRBJ2-7, with TRBD1 identical over 8 bases. The CDR3 spans 14 residues. CDR1 and CDR2 (germline): MNHEY, SVGEGT. The V segment lost 6 bases and the J segment 7 bases; nucleotides outside the gene matches: 11. The CDR3: CASSLLDRAHEQYL. The CDR3 DNA is TGTGCCAGCAGCCTCCTGGACAGGGCCCATGAGCAGTACCTC.

To note about this clonotype: One end of the junction is discordant with germline, which a read error may explain. The V gene is TRBV7-9, the J gene TRBJ2-7, with D tentatively TRBD1 (6 bases). Germline CDR1 and CDR2: SEHNR and FQNEAQ (reference sequence). The CDR3 extends over 15 amino acids. The DNA for the CDR3 is TGTGCAAGCAGCCCTAGGACAGCCCCCACCTACGAGCAGCACTTC. This codes for CASSPRTAPTYEQHF.

Ten or more counts support this clonotype. The chain links TRBV28 to TRBJ2-7; no clear D gene. The CDR3 has 13 residues. Trimming pared 4 bases from V and 3 bases from J, leaving 10 bases between. The germline V gene has CDR1 MDHEN and CDR2 SYDVKM. The CDR3 sequence: CASSSSSNYEQYF. Written as DNA, the CDR3 is TGTGCCAGCAGTTCGTCATCAAACTACGAGCAGTACTTC.

In the case of this clonotype: The junction and the germline gene differ at one end; a read error may be behind it. The chain carries TRBV6-2 or TRBV6-3 and TRBJ1-1; no clear D gene. Germline V lookup: CDR1 MNHEY, CDR2 SVGEGT. The CDR3 has 16 amino acids. CDR3 sequence (DNA): TGTGCCAGCAGTTACCCGCTGGTTTACCACCACACTGAAACTTTCTTT. It translates to CASSYPLVYHHTETFF.

As to this clonotype: One end of the junction is discordant with germline, which a read error may explain. The chain is built from TRBV10-2 and TRBJ2-1; D is unclear. The CDR3 covers 12 residues. Looked up from germline, CDR1 is WSHSY and CDR2 is SAAADI. The CDR3 DNA follows: TGCGTCAGCAGCCACGGGTACAACGAGCAGTTCTTC. It translates to CVSSHGYNEQFF.

Concerning this clonotype itself: It is likely a read error, because the conserved phenylalanine at the end of the CDR3 is missing. This chain joins TRBV10-2 and TRBJ1-5; D remains unclear. The CDR3 loop spans 14 amino acids. Germline V gene data show CDR1 as WSHSY and CDR2 as SAAADI. The CDR3 DNA follows: TGCTCCAGCAGTGAGCGTAGGGCCCGGTGGCCCCAGCATCTT. Translating it yields CSSSERRARWPQHL.